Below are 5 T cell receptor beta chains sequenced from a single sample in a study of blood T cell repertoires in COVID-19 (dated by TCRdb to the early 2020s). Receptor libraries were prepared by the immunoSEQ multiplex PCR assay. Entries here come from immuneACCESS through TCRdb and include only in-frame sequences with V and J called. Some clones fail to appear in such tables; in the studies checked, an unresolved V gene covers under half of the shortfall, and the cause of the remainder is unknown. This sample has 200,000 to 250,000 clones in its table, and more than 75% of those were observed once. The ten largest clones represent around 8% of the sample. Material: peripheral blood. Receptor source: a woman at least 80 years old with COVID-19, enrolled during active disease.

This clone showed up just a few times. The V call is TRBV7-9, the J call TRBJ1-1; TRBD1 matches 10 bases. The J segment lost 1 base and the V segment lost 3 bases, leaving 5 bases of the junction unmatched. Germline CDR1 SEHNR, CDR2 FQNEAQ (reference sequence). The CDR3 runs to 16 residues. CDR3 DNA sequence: TGTGCCAGCAGCTTCTACCGGGACAGGGGGAACACTGAAGCTTTCTTT. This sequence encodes CASSFYRDRGNTEAFF.

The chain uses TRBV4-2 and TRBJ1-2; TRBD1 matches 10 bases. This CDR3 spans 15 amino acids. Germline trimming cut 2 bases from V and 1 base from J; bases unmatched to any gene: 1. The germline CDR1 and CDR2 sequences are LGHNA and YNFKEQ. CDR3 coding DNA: TGTGCCAGCAGCCAACGGGACAGGGGTAACTATGGCTACACCTTC. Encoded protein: CASSQRDRGNYGYTF.

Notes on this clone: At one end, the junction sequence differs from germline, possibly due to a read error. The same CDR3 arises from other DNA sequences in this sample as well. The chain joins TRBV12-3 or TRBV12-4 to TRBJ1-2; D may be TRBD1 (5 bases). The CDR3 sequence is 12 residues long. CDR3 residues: CASSFAQASYTF. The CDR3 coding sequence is TGCGCCAGCAGTTTTGCACAGGCGAGCTACACCTTC.

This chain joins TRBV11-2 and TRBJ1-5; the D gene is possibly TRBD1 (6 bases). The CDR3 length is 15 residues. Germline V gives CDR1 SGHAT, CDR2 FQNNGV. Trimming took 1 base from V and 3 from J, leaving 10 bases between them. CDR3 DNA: TGTGCCAGCAGCTTAGGCGGGGGCCCCAATCAGCCCCAGCATTTT. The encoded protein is CASSLGGGPNQPQHF. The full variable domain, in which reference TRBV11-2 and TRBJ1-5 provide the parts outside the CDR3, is EAGVAQSPRYKIIEKRQSVAFWCNPISGHATLYWYQQILGQGPKLLIQFQNNGVVDDSQLPKDRFSAERLKGVDSTLKIQPAKLEDSAVYLCASSLGGGPNQPQHFGDGTRLSIL.

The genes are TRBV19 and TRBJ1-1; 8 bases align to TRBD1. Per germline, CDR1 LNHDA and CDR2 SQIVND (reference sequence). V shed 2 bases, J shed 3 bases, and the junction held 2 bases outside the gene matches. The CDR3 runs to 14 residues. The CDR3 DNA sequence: TGTGCCAGTAGTATACAGGGGGCGTACACTGAAGCTTTCTTT. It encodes CASSIQGAYTEAFF.